A selection of T cell receptor beta chains follows, all from one sample in a study of CD8 T cells in ankylosing spondylitis. TCRdb called the 5' RACE reads again in MiXCR, with one record for every CDR3 protein. The repertoire consists of about 700,000 distinct CDR3 sequences, with roughly 20% occurring once and the leading ten covering 15% to 20%. Sequenced input: blood, either unsorted or a sorted T cell fraction (not recorded which). Every receptor here comes from a male donor with ankylosing spondylitis. Each CDR3 is given with its conserved first and last residue. Fields, in order: D gene, V gene, CDR3 length, J gene, clone size, CDR3 DNA, CDR3 protein. A D gene is named only where the DNA matches it firmly. Clone sizes are given selectively: once, few, many, or a class where the clone is expanded.

D: .
V: TRBV12-3/TRBV12-4
length: 14
J: TRBJ2-1
size: few
DNA: TGTGCCAGCAGTGAAGTCTCGGGATACAATGAGCAGTTCTTC
CDR3: CASSEVSGYNEQFF

D: .
V: TRBV15
length: 14
J: TRBJ1-5
size: few
DNA: TGTGCCGTGAGGGGGGAGGTGGGCAATCAGCCCCAGCATTTT
CDR3: CAVRGEVGNQPQHF

D: TRBD2
V: TRBV4-1
length: 17
J: TRBJ2-2
size: few
DNA: TGCGCCAGCAGCCAAGATCGGGAGGCTACTCACACCGGGGAGCTGTTTTTT
CDR3: CASSQDREATHTGELFF

D: .
V: TRBV12-3/TRBV12-4
length: 18
J: TRBJ2-2
size: few
DNA: TGTGCCAGCAGTTCCTCCCACTCCTCAGACGTGTACGCCGGGGAGCTGTTTTTT
CDR3: CASSSSHSSDVYAGELFF

D: TRBD2
V: TRBV5-1
length: 18
J: TRBJ2-2
size: few
DNA: TGCGCCAGCAGCCGTCTCGCTCTAGCGGCCTCGAACACCGGGGAGCTGTTTTTT
CDR3: CASSRLALAASNTGELFF

D: .
V: TRBV29-1
length: 12
J: TRBJ2-7
size: few
DNA: TGCAGCGTTGTCCTTCCTTCCTACGAGCAGTACTTC
CDR3: CSVVLPSYEQYF

D: TRBD1
V: TRBV4-1
length: 16
J: TRBJ2-5
size: .
DNA: TGCGCCAGCAGCCAACTTTCACCCCAGGGGGTTGAGACCCAGTACTTC
CDR3: CASSQLSPQGVETQYF

D: .
V: TRBV12-3/TRBV12-4
length: 15
J: TRBJ1-2
size: .
DNA: TGTGCCAGCAGTTTAGCGCTAAGGGGAGGGTATGGCTACACCTTC
CDR3: CASSLALRGGYGYTF

D: .
V: TRBV4-1
length: 14
J: TRBJ2-5
size: .
DNA: TGCGCCAGCAGCCTACTAGCCTTTGGGGAGACCCAGTACTTC
CDR3: CASSLLAFGETQYF

D: .
V: TRBV12-3/TRBV12-4
length: 17
J: TRBJ2-1
size: few
DNA: TGTGCCAGCAGCACGTTAGGTAGCGGCCGGCCCTACAATGAGCAGTTCTTC
CDR3: CASSTLGSGRPYNEQFF

D: .
V: TRBV5-6
length: 12
J: TRBJ1-2
size: few
DNA: TGTGCCAGCAGCGGGCAGTACCCGGGCTACACCTTC
CDR3: CASSGQYPGYTF

D: TRBD1
V: TRBV28
length: 15
J: TRBJ1-6
size: few
DNA: TGTGCCAGCAGTCCGACAGGGGTGTATAATTCACCCCTCCACTTT
CDR3: CASSPTGVYNSPLHF

D: .
V: TRBV20-1
length: 13
J: TRBJ1-1
size: .
DNA: TGCAGTGCTAGGCGGGGGGCGAAAACTGAAGCTTTCTTT
CDR3: CSARRGAKTEAFF

D: .
V: TRBV11-2
length: 13
J: TRBJ2-7
size: few
DNA: TGTGCCAGCAGCTTAGCAGGGTGGCACGAGCAGTACTTC
CDR3: CASSLAGWHEQYF

D: .
V: TRBV27
length: 15
J: TRBJ2-2
size: few
DNA: TGTGCCAGCAGTTTATCAAGGGGAGGAACCGGGGAGCTGTTTTTT
CDR3: CASSLSRGGTGELFF

D: .
V: TRBV19
length: 14
J: TRBJ2-1
size: .
DNA: TGTGCCAGTAGTGCAAATCCATTCCGCAATGAGCAGTTCTTC
CDR3: CASSANPFRNEQFF